This TCR beta chain stems from a study of T-cell memory formation after mild COVID-19. To note about this clonotype: Antigen: not known.

V was pared by 1 base and J by 10 bases, with 21 bases of the junction left unmatched. The germline gives CDR1 DFQATT, CDR2 SNEGSKA (reference sequence). The CDR3 runs 18 residues. Study observations and caveats: Among clones contracting day 15 to 85, CD4/CD8 was balanced, whereas later expanders leaned CD4+.

From 5'RACE with constant-segment primers came TCR alpha and TCR beta cDNA libraries that carried sample barcodes and UMIs. TCRdb re-called the 5' RACE reads with MiXCR, one entry per CDR3 protein. This sample has tens of thousands of distinct CDR3 sequences, with 5% to 7% found just once. Sequenced sample: PBMCs or a T cell subset sorted from them (not recorded which). The chain combines TRBV20-1 with TRBJ2-1; TRBD2 matches at 8 bases. This sequence was found in an adult who had mild COVID-19 (a few samples of this study predate the infection). Cell type and time point are not known. The CDR3 reads CSARGARTSRKLLGEQFF. The CDR3 DNA reads TGCAGTGCTAGAGGGGCCCGGACTAGCAGGAAACTTCTTGGGGAGCAGTTCTTC.